One and the same sample provided the 21 T cell receptor beta chains below, sequenced in a study of T cells after yellow fever vaccination. TCRdb passed the 5' RACE reads through MiXCR, listing each CDR3 protein once. The sample comprises some 350,000 distinct CDR3 sequences, around 3.9% of which are singletons, and roughly a quarter rests with the top ten. This specimen was PBMCs, taken 5 days after the yellow fever booster vaccination. All receptors derive from a young man who received the YFV17D yellow fever vaccine.

This rearrangement joins TRBV11-1 to TRBJ1-6, with a weak D call TRBD1 (6 bases). Between the trimmed V and J ends, which lost 6 bases and 6 bases, there was a span of 9 bases. The CDR3 covers 13 residues. The germline gives CDR1 SGHAT, CDR2 FQDESV (reference sequence). CDR3 coding DNA: TGTGCCAGCAGACAGGGATTTAATTCACCCCTCCACTTT. Translation gives CASRQGFNSPLHF.

Ten or more counts support this clonotype. This chain connects TRBV10-3 to TRBJ2-4; possible D gene TRBD2, 6 bases. Germline loops: CDR1 ENHRY, CDR2 SYGVKD. This CDR3 is 18 amino acids long. Trimming shortened V by 0 bases and J by 0 bases, and 15 bases separated the two germline ends. CDR3 nucleotides: TGTGCCATCAGTGAGTCCAACGGTCTCGGGGGAGCCAAAAACATTCAGTACTTC. Amino acid sequence: CAISESNGLGGAKNIQYF.

This clonotype was counted ten times or more. V is TRBV7-6 and J is TRBJ2-3, with 8 bases lining up with TRBD2. From germline, CDR1 is SGHVS and CDR2 FNYEAQ. Unmatched junction bases numbered 12, after V lost 4 bases and J lost 6 bases. The CDR3 has 16 residues. The CDR3, as DNA: TGTGCCAGCAGCTCCTCCTTCGGGGGGGCAGGGGATACGCAGTATTTT. This encodes CASSSSFGGAGDTQYF.

Ten or more counts support this clonotype. The V and J genes are TRBV4-3 and TRBJ2-5; perhaps TRBD1 as D (5 bases). The CDR3 loop spans 14 amino acids. In germline, CDR1 is LGHNA, CDR2 YSLEER. Deletions cut 1 base from V and 2 bases from J, with 8 bases between. Written as DNA, the CDR3 is TGCGCCAGCAGCCAAGGACAGTTTCAAGAGACCCAGTACTTC. Its translation is CASSQGQFQETQYF.

With regard to this clonotype: This may come from a read error, since a much larger clone is one base off. This chain joins TRBV6-5 and TRBJ2-3; D not certain. The CDR3 has 15 residues. V shed 3 bases and J shed 4 bases, with 14 bases lying between them. Germline-derived CDR1 and CDR2 are MNHEY and SVGAGI. The CDR3 DNA sequence: TGTGCCAGCAGTTATCGTCCCGTTGGCGCAGATACGCAGTATTTT. Its translation is CASSYRPVGADTQYF.

At least ten counts were recorded for this clonotype. The chain recombines TRBV7-2 with TRBJ2-3, with 9 bases identical to TRBD2. This CDR3 spans 18 amino acids. The V segment lost 5 bases and the J segment 5 bases; nucleotides outside the gene matches: 17. Germline CDR1 reads SGHTA; CDR2 reads FQGNSA. Here the CDR3 reads CASSPLIGSGGLGDTQYF. The CDR3 DNA reads TGTGCCAGCAGCCCTCTGATAGGGAGCGGGGGGCTTGGAGATACGCAGTATTTT.

The rearrangement links TRBV9 to TRBJ1-5; D ambiguous. V lost 0 bases and J lost 3, with 7 bases in between. Germline-derived CDR1 and CDR2 are SGDLS and YYNGEE. The CDR3 sequence is 14 residues long. The CDR3 loop reads CASSVGRYNQPQHF. The CDR3 DNA reads TGTGCCAGCAGCGTAGGAAGGTACAATCAGCCCCAGCATTTT.

This clonotype was counted many times. The chain couples TRBV7-2 to TRBJ2-6, with 7 bases that match TRBD1. The CDR3 runs to 13 residues. Per the germline V gene, CDR1 is SGHTA and CDR2 is FQGNSA. V dropped 1 base and J dropped 9; count of bases not matched to a gene: 0. CDR3 bases: TGTGCCAGCAGCTTAGGACAGGGCAACGTCCTGACTTTC. Its translation: CASSLGQGNVLTF.

V is TRBV10-3 and J is TRBJ2-2; 10 bases map to TRBD1. Germline V gene data show CDR1 as ENHRY and CDR2 as SYGVKD. The CDR3 loop spans 18 amino acids. With V trimmed by 6 bases and J by 8 bases, 18 bases remained unmatched. The CDR3 here is CAISASRTGGSLVGELFF. Written as DNA, the CDR3 is TGTGCCATCAGCGCCTCGAGGACAGGGGGATCCTTGGTTGGGGAGCTGTTTTTT.

This chain connects TRBV9 to TRBJ2-3; D ambiguous. The CDR3 runs to 12 residues. V gave up 4 bases and J gave up 3 bases, with 6 bases separating them. Germline V gene data show CDR1 as SGDLS and CDR2 as YYNGEE. The DNA of the CDR3 is TGTGCCAGCAGCCCCCATACAGATACGCAGTATTTT. Residues: CASSPHTDTQYF.

To note about this clonotype: Its ends do not fully match the called genes, so a read error is possible. This rearrangement joins TRBV7-9 to TRBJ2-1; maybe TRBD2 (5 bases). Germline loops: CDR1 SEHNR, CDR2 FQNEAQ (reference sequence). CDR3 length: 13 residues. CDR3 coding DNA: TGTGCCAGCAGCTTAGCTTCCCCTTCGCCGGGGATCTTC. Its translation: CASSLASPSPGIF.

At least ten counts were recorded for this clonotype. This chain links TRBV12-3 or TRBV12-4 with TRBJ2-3; tentatively, D is TRBD1 (5 bases). This CDR3 is 13 amino acids long. Trimming cost V 5 bases and J 6 bases, with 12 bases left between them. The CDR3 DNA reads as TGTGCCAGCAGTCGGCAACAGGAGGATACGCAGTATTTT. Its translation: CASSRQQEDTQYF.

This clonotype was counted between two and nine times. V and J are TRBV7-9 and TRBJ1-2, with D perhaps TRBD1 (5 bases). CDR3 length equals 16 residues. The germline CDR1 and CDR2 sequences are SEHNR and FQNEAQ (reference sequence). The V end lost 0 bases, the J end lost 2 bases, and 13 bases lay between the germline ends. CDR3 nucleotides: TGTGCCAGCAGCTTAGCGCCTGGGACCGCAAACTATGGCTACACCTTC. Amino acids: CASSLAPGTANYGYTF.

The chain recombines TRBV3-1 with TRBJ2-5; TRBD1 aligns across 9 bases. This CDR3 is 15 amino acids long. Germline trimming cut 6 bases from V and 5 bases from J; bases unmatched to any gene: 10. Germline V gene data show CDR1 as LGHDT and CDR2 as YNNKEL (reference sequence). CDR3 residues: CASSRDRARAETQYF. In DNA form, the CDR3 reads TGTGCCAGCAGTCGGGACAGGGCTCGGGCGGAGACCCAGTACTTC.

This clonotype was found a few times. V gene TRBV6-6 combines with J gene TRBJ2-7, with TRBD1 matching over 10 bases. The length of the CDR3 is 17 residues. With 3 bases clipped from V and 5 bases from J, the junction kept 13 bases outside the gene matches. Germline assignment: CDR1 MNHNY and CDR2 SVGAGI (reference sequence). In DNA form, the CDR3 reads TGTGCCAGCAGTTATCTCCGGATCCGGGACAGGGGCCACGAGCAGTACGTC. It specifies CASSYLRIRDRGHEQYV.

The chain is built from TRBV7-2 and TRBJ2-3, with 9 bases lining up with TRBD2. Germline loops: CDR1 SGHTA, CDR2 FQGNSA. V lost 5 bases and J lost 4; bases outside the gene matches: 10. The CDR3 is 16 amino acids. DNA of the CDR3: TGTGCCAGCAGCCTACAAGGAGCGGGGGGTGCAGATACGCAGTATTTT. Its protein product is CASSLQGAGGADTQYF.

This clonotype was found many times. J is TRBJ2-3 and V is TRBV5-1; the D is unclear. The germline V gene has CDR1 SGHRS and CDR2 YFSETQ. Trimming removed 5 bases from V and 0 bases from J, with 4 bases in between. The CDR3 length is 12 residues. CDR3: CASRFSTDTQYF. The CDR3, as DNA: TGCGCCAGCAGGTTCAGCACAGATACGCAGTATTTT.

Of note for this clonotype: A much larger clone differs by one base, so this may be a read error. The CDR3 does not close with the conserved phenylalanine or tryptophan, likely indicating a read error. CDR3 sequence (DNA): TGTGCCAGCAGCTTAGTTAGGTATGGAGGCTACACCTTA. It codes for CASSLVRYGGYTL. The V gene is TRBV7-2, the J gene TRBJ1-2; D ambiguous. The CDR3 loop spans 13 amino acids. In germline, CDR1 is SGHTA, CDR2 FQGNSA. V was shortened by 1 base and J by 8 bases, with 11 bases between the two germline ends.

This chain joins TRBV6-2 or TRBV6-3 and TRBJ2-5, with TRBD1 matching 9 bases. The V gene's germline CDR1 is MNHEY and CDR2 SVGEGT. The CDR3 runs 15 residues. The ends lost 7 bases at V and 5 bases at J; junction bases unmatched: 11. The CDR3 DNA reads as TGTGCCAGCAACTTTTGGGGGACAGGGATGGAGACCCAGTACTTC. Encoded protein: CASNFWGTGMETQYF.

This clonotype has only a few counts. This sequence joins TRBV7-9 and TRBJ2-1, with TRBD2 identical over 7 bases. CDR3 size: 15 residues. Germline V gives CDR1 SEHNR, CDR2 FQNEAQ (reference sequence). V trimming: 1 base; J trimming: 2 bases; junction bases outside the gene matches: 2. DNA of the CDR3: TGTGCCAGCAGCTTAGGGGGGACTACCTACAATGAGCAGTTCTTC. Protein sequence: CASSLGGTTYNEQFF.

In its sample, this clonotype was seen many times. V and J are TRBV29-1 and TRBJ2-3; either TRBD1 or TRBD2 may supply D (5 bases each). The CDR3 spans 13 residues. In germline, CDR1 is SQVTM, CDR2 ANQGSEA. V was trimmed by 3 bases and J by 0 bases, leaving 7 bases between them. This CDR3 is CSVDGGSTDTQYF. In DNA, the CDR3 is TGCAGCGTTGATGGGGGTAGCACAGATACGCAGTATTTT.